The next 2 T cell receptor beta chains were all read from a single sample in a study of T cell repertoires in cytomegalovirus infection. In TCRdb, the reads were re-called with MiXCR into one record per CDR3 protein. Counted here are under 850,000 distinct CDR3 sequences, roughly 30% occurring once; the ten biggest clones make up 15% to 20%. No antigen has been identified for these receptors. The specimen comprised cultured PBMCs, sampled from culture after CMV antigen stimulation. The receptors shown here come from a human donor in good health (CMV status not recorded). Some clones in this sample may be carry-over from other donors' samples.

This clonotype was observed a few times. The chain uses TRBV12-3 or TRBV12-4 and TRBJ1-6, with 7 bases identical to TRBD1. The ends lost 6 bases at V and 9 bases at J; junction bases unmatched: 5. The CDR3 runs 13 residues. This CDR3 is CASSPTGSSPLHF. CDR3 nucleotides: TGTGCCAGCAGCCCGACAGGGAGTTCACCCCTCCACTTT.

This clonotype was recorded at least ten times. This chain joins TRBV7-6 and TRBJ2-3; D tentatively fits TRBD1 or TRBD2 (5 bases each). The V gene's germline CDR1 is SGHVS and CDR2 FNYEAQ. The CDR3 runs to 16 residues. Trimming took 4 bases from V and 3 from J, leaving 17 bases between them. The CDR3 spells CASSSVGWGFTDTQYF. For the CDR3, the DNA is TGTGCCAGCAGCTCGGTGGGATGGGGGTTTACAGATACGCAGTATTTT.